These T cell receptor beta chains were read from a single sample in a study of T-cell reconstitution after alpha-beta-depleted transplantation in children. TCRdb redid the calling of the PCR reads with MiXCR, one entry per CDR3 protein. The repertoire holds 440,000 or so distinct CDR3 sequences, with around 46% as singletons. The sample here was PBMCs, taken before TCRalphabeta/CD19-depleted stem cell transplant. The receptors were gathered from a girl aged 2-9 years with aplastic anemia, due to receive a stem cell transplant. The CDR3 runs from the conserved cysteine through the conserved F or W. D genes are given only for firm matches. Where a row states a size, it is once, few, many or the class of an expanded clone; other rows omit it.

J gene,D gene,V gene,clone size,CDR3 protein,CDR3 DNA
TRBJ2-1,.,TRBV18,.,CASMAGNEQFF,TGTGCCAGCATGGCTGGGAATGAGCAGTTCTTC
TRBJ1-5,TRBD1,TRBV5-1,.,CASSIGTEGQPLHF,TGCGCCAGCAGCATCGGGACAGAGGGGCAGCCCCTGCATTTT
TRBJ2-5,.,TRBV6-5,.,CASSYSTSGPTQYF,TGTGCCAGCAGTTACTCGACGTCGGGTCCGACCCAGTACTTC
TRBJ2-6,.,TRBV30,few,CAWSVSGGANVLTF,TGTGCCTGGAGTGTCTCGGGTGGGGCCAACGTCCTGACTTTC
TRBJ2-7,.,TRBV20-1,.,CSARDRIQGSYEQYF,TGCAGTGCTAGAGATAGGATCCAAGGGTCCTACGAGCAGTACTTC
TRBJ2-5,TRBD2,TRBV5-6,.,CASSPLPGLAGETQYF,TGTGCCAGCAGCCCATTGCCGGGACTAGCAGGGGAGACCCAGTACTTC
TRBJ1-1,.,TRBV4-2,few,CASSQVGGLTEAFF,TGTGCCAGCAGCCAAGTGGGTGGGTTAACTGAAGCTTTCTTT
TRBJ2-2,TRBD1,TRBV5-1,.,CASSWDSTGELFF,TGCGCCAGCAGTTGGGACAGCACCGGGGAGCTGTTTTTT
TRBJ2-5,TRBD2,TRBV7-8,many,CASSLSSGRGQETQYF,TGTGCCAGCAGCTTAAGTAGCGGGAGAGGGCAAGAGACCCAGTACTTC
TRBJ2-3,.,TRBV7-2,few,CATSEYLSTDTQYF,TGTGCCACGAGCGAATACCTAAGCACAGATACGCAGTATTTT
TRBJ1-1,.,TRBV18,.,CASSPKTGWTEAFF,TGTGCCAGCTCACCTAAAACAGGGTGGACTGAAGCTTTCTTT
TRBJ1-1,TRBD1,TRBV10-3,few,CAIRGTGGTEAFF,TGTGCCATCAGGGGGACAGGGGGCACTGAAGCTTTCTTT
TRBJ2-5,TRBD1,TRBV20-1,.,CSARGQGLETQYF,TGCAGTGCTAGAGGACAGGGCCTGGAGACCCAGTACTTC
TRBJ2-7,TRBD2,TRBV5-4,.,CASSPLSGLASYEQYF,TGTGCCAGCAGCCCCCTGTCGGGACTAGCCTCCTACGAGCAGTACTTC
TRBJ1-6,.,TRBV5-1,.,CASSLGEYSPLHF,TGCGCCAGCAGCTTGGGTGAGTATTCACCCCTCCACTTT
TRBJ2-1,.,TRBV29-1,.,CSVLWAAYNEQFF,TGCAGCGTTCTATGGGCTGCTTACAATGAGCAGTTCTTC
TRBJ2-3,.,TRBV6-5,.,CASSYGRSTDTQYF,TGTGCCAGCAGTTACGGGCGTAGCACAGATACGCAGTATTTT
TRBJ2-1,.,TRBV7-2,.,CASSHRDISYNEQFF,TGTGCCAGCAGCCACCGGGACATCTCCTACAATGAGCAGTTCTTC
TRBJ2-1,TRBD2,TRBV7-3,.,CASSSQGVNGGGTYNEQFF,TGTGCCAGCAGCTCGCAAGGGGTGAACGGCGGGGGGACATACAATGAGCAGTTCTTC
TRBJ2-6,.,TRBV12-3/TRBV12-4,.,CASSRTAGANVLTF,TGTGCCAGCAGTCGCACAGCGGGGGCCAACGTCCTGACTTTC
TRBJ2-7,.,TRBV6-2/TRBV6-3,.,CASTIPDGTYEQYF,TGTGCCAGCACTATCCCGGACGGAACCTACGAGCAGTACTTC
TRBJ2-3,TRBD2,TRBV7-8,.,CASSTAGGGDTQYF,TGTGCCAGCAGCACGGCCGGGGGGGGCGATACGCAGTATTTT
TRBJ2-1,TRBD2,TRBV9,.,CASSVKAGTTHNEQFF,TGTGCCAGCAGCGTGAAAGCCGGGACTACCCACAATGAGCAGTTCTTC
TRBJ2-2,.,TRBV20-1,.,CSASPLDTLNTGELFF,TGCAGTGCTAGTCCCCTTGACACATTAAACACCGGGGAGCTGTTTTTT
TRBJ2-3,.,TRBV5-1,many,CASSSTGSVDTQYF,TGCGCCAGCAGCTCCACTGGGTCGGTGGATACGCAGTATTTT
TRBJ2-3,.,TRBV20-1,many,CSATGTDTQYF,TGCAGTGCTACAGGGACAGATACGCAGTATTTT
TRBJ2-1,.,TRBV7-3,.,CASSLGLVAYNEQFF,TGTGCCAGCAGCTTAGGTCTAGTGGCCTACAATGAGCAGTTCTTC
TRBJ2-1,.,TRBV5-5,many,CASSPGTLSYNEQFF,TGTGCCAGCAGTCCCGGGACCCTCTCCTACAATGAGCAGTTCTTC
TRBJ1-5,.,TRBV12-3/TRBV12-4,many,CASTLINSNQPQHF,TGTGCCAGCACCTTAATTAATAGCAATCAGCCCCAGCATTTT
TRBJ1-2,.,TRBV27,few,CASSLGASPGYGYTF,TGTGCCAGCAGTTTGGGGGCCAGCCCTGGCTATGGCTACACCTTC
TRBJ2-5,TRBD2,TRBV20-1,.,CSADPASGRQETQYF,TGCAGTGCCGATCCGGCTAGCGGGCGCCAAGAGACCCAGTACTTC
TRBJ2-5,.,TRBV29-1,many,CSVDSGLALSGQYF,TGCAGCGTTGACTCGGGACTGGCTCTATCGGGCCAGTACTTC
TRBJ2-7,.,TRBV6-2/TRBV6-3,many,CASSYWVSKAYEQYF,TGTGCCAGCAGTTATTGGGTATCCAAAGCCTACGAGCAGTACTTC
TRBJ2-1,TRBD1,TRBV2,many,CAIRTGAPNEQFF,TGTGCCATCCGGACAGGGGCCCCCAATGAGCAGTTCTTC